The next 29 T cell receptor beta chains were all read from a single sample in a study of monozygotic twins with cystic fibrosis. Measured with immunoSEQ multiplex PCR; TCRdb has only the in-frame clones, and not every one. The data contain 30,000 to 40,000 clones, approximately 67% of them singletons. Input material: blood. The receptors were gathered from a girl aged 10 to 17 with cystic fibrosis.

The chain employs TRBV4-3 and TRBJ1-2, with no clear D. V was trimmed by 1 base and J by 5 bases, leaving 14 bases between them. The CDR3 is 15 amino acids. Germline V gene data show CDR1 as LGHNA and CDR2 as YSLEER. CDR3 sequence reads: CASSQGSGGTYGYTF. In DNA form, the CDR3 reads TGCGCCAGCAGCCAAGGGTCCGGCGGAACGTATGGCTACACCTTC.

The V call is TRBV29-1, the J call TRBJ2-7; D possibly corresponds to TRBD2 (6 bases). CDR1 SQVTM and CDR2 ANQGSEA come from the germline V gene. Trimming took 4 bases from V and 0 from J, leaving 13 bases between them. The length of the CDR3 is 14 residues. The CDR3 loop is CSVAGLADSYEQYF. DNA for the CDR3: TGCAGCGTTGCTGGTTTAGCGGACTCCTACGAGCAGTACTTC.

The gene calls are TRBV9 and TRBJ2-1; 7 bases line up with TRBD2. CDR1 and CDR2 (germline): SGDLS, YYNGEE. V dropped 3 bases and J dropped 12; count of bases not matched to a gene: 12. The CDR3 consists of 14 residues. CDR3: CASSAGTTPARQFF. CDR3 in DNA: TGTGCCAGCAGCGCAGGGACTACCCCAGCCCGGCAGTTCTTC.

This chain links TRBV6-1 with TRBJ2-2; possibly TRBD1 for D (6 bases). The V end lost 10 bases, the J end lost 4 bases, and 16 bases lay between the germline ends. This CDR3 contains 14 residues. Germline CDR1 and CDR2: MNHNS and SASEGT. The CDR3, as DNA: TGTGCCACGTCAGGGGTAAGGGCCACCGGGGAGCTGTTTTTT. This translates into CATSGVRATGELFF.

This clone occurred once. The chain uses TRBV11-2 and TRBJ2-1, with 10 bases matching TRBD2. Germline assignment: CDR1 SGHAT and CDR2 FQNNGV. The ends lost 5 bases at V and 8 bases at J; junction bases unmatched: 12. The CDR3 runs to 16 residues. The DNA for the CDR3 is TGTGCCAGCAGCCCACTTGGCAGCGGGAGGGTCGATGAGCAGTTCTTC. Amino acid sequence: CASSPLGSGRVDEQFF.

The sample holds one count of this clone. V usage is TRBV7-8 and J usage is TRBJ2-7; 9 bases align to TRBD1. Germline CDR1 reads SGHVS; CDR2 reads FQNEAQ. The junction had 11 bases not matched to a gene; V was cut back by 5 bases and J by 3 bases. The CDR3 length is 16 residues. The CDR3 DNA sequence: TGTGCCAGCAGCCCCCATCGAAGGACAGGGGACTACGAGCAGTACTTC. Its translation: CASSPHRRTGDYEQYF.

V gene TRBV5-4 combines with J gene TRBJ1-1, with D tentatively TRBD1 (5 bases). Deletions cut 2 bases from V and 2 bases from J, with 10 bases between. The CDR3 is 14 amino acids. CDR1 is SGHNT, CDR2 YYREEE, per germline (reference sequence). CDR3 bases: TGTGCCAGCAGCTTAGACAGAGGAAACACTGAAGCTTTCTTT. As protein: CASSLDRGNTEAFF.

The chain uses TRBV7-9 and TRBJ1-2; unclear D gene. CDR1 and CDR2 from the germline V gene are SEHNR and FQNEAQ (reference sequence). Trimming shortened V by 6 bases and J by 4 bases, and 15 bases separated the two germline ends. This CDR3 has 14 residues. CDR3 loop: CASSPSGAFYGYTF. As DNA, the CDR3 is TGTGCCAGCAGTCCTTCCGGCGCATTCTATGGCTACACCTTC.

The chain joins TRBV19 to TRBJ1-1; no firm D call. The CDR3 length is 16 residues. V lost 1 base, J lost 7 bases, and 19 bases lay in between. Germline V lookup: CDR1 LNHDA, CDR2 SQIVND (reference sequence). The CDR3 sequence is CASSIVYSLTEIEAFF. The CDR3 bases are TGTGCCAGTAGTATAGTTTACAGCCTAACTGAGATTGAAGCTTTCTTT. Using reference TRBV19 and TRBJ1-1 for the parts outside the CDR3, the full variable domain is DGGITQSPKYLFRKEGQNVTLSCEQNLNHDAMYWYRQDPGQGLRLIYYSQIVNDFQKGDIAEGYSVSREKKESFPLTVTSAQKNPTAFYLCASSIVYSLTEIEAFFGQGTRLTVV.

This sequence joins TRBV6-6 and TRBJ2-7; D call uncertain. This CDR3 contains 14 residues. V dropped 7 bases and J dropped 3 bases, with 16 bases sitting between them. Germline values: CDR1 MNHNY, CDR2 SVGAGI (reference sequence). The CDR3 region has the DNA TGTGCCAGCACCCCGGCAGGTACTCGCTACGAGCAGTACTTC. Protein product: CASTPAGTRYEQYF.

This clone was seen more than once but under ten times. The chain has TRBV19 and TRBJ1-1, with D possibly TRBD1 on 5 matching bases. Germline V CDR1 and CDR2: LNHDA, SQIVND (reference sequence). The CDR3 sequence is 13 residues long. V lost 5 bases and J 10 bases, leaving 17 bases between the germline ends. In nucleotides, the CDR3 is TGTGCCAGTAGTCTCCGTGGGGCCTGGGGAGCTTTCTTT. It encodes CASSLRGAWGAFF.

There are a few counts of this clone. V usage is TRBV6-1 and J usage is TRBJ1-2; D not resolved. Per germline, CDR1 MNHNS and CDR2 SASEGT. Trimming took 7 bases from V and 3 from J, leaving 9 bases between them. The CDR3 has 12 residues. CDR3 sequence: CASTRTDYGYTF. For the CDR3, the DNA is TGTGCCAGCACCCGGACGGACTATGGCTACACCTTC.

CDR3 protein: CASSATGTGANVLTF. The CDR3 nucleotides are TGTGCCAGCAGCGCGACAGGGACTGGGGCCAACGTCCTGACTTTC. This chain joins TRBV7-9 and TRBJ2-6; 7 nucleotides align to TRBD1. CDR3 length: 15 residues. Germline V lookup: CDR1 SEHNR, CDR2 FQNEAQ (reference sequence). The junction had 3 bases not matched to a gene; V was cut back by 5 bases and J by 2 bases.

The gene calls are TRBV20-1 and TRBJ2-1; D is unclear. CDR1 is DFQATT, CDR2 SNEGSKA, per germline (reference sequence). This CDR3 comprises 10 residues. V was shortened by 4 bases and J by 7 bases, with 5 bases between the two germline ends. CDR3 sequence reads: CSAIGNEQFF. The CDR3 coding sequence is TGCAGTGCTATCGGAAATGAGCAGTTCTTC.

This clone was seen a single time. The chain combines TRBV7-2 with TRBJ2-5; 8 bases match TRBD2. The ends lost 6 bases at V and 4 bases at J; junction bases unmatched: 7. Germline assignment: CDR1 SGHTA and CDR2 FQGNSA. The length of the CDR3 is 14 residues. CDR3: CASSPRTSIETQYF. The CDR3 DNA reads as TGTGCCAGCAGTCCCCGGACTAGCATAGAGACCCAGTACTTC.

This chain uses TRBV5-1 with TRBJ2-7; 8 bases fit TRBD1. Germline V lookup: CDR1 SGHRS, CDR2 YFSETQ. The J segment lost 8 bases and the V segment lost 4 bases, leaving 5 bases of the junction unmatched. This CDR3 spans 12 amino acids. As DNA, the CDR3 is TGCGCCAGCAGCCCCGGACAGGGTAAGCAGTACTTC. Translated: CASSPGQGKQYF.

This sequence joins TRBV9 and TRBJ2-3; D possibly corresponds to TRBD1 (5 bases). Germline V lookup: CDR1 SGDLS, CDR2 YYNGEE. This CDR3 has 15 residues. The germline V and J ends were trimmed by 0 bases and 2 bases, with 10 bases remaining between them. The DNA for the CDR3 is TGTGCCAGCAGCGTAGAATCCAGGGTCACAGATACGCAGTATTTT. Translating it yields CASSVESRVTDTQYF.

This sequence joins TRBV4-3 and TRBJ2-3; the match to TRBD2 covers 11 bases. Germline V CDR1 and CDR2: LGHNA, YSLEER. The J segment lost 4 bases and the V segment lost 0 bases, leaving 3 bases of the junction unmatched. CDR3 size: 16 residues. CDR3 residues: CASSQELAGVSDTQYF. The DNA for the CDR3 is TGCGCCAGCAGCCAAGAACTAGCGGGAGTATCAGATACGCAGTATTTT.

This sequence joins TRBV6-5 and TRBJ2-1; tentative D call: TRBD1 (5 bases). The CDR3 loop spans 12 amino acids. Looked up from germline, CDR1 is MNHEY and CDR2 is SVGAGI. V lost 0 bases to trimming and J lost 13 bases, with 10 bases between them. In DNA form, the CDR3 reads TGTGCCAGCAGTTACTCTCAGGGTATCCAGTTCTTC. It translates to CASSYSQGIQFF.

The chain joins TRBV5-4 to TRBJ1-2; 8 bases align to TRBD1. V dropped 4 bases and J dropped 4; count of bases not matched to a gene: 12. CDR1 and CDR2 from the germline V gene are SGHNT and YYREEE (reference sequence). The CDR3 loop spans 16 amino acids. CDR3 in amino acids: CASSLRQGLPPYGYTF. CDR3 bases: TGTGCCAGCAGCCTTCGACAGGGGCTTCCCCCCTATGGCTACACCTTC.

V is TRBV27 and J is TRBJ2-1; D unresolved. V lost 3 bases, J lost 0 bases, and 12 bases lay in between. The length of the CDR3 is 16 residues. Germline V gives CDR1 MNHEY, CDR2 SMNVEV (reference sequence). The CDR3 DNA follows: TGTGCCAGCAGTTTTAGGCCACCTAGCTCCTACAATGAGCAGTTCTTC. It translates to CASSFRPPSSYNEQFF.

The CDR3 region has the DNA TGCGCCAGCAGCCAAGATCCTAGGGGGGGGAAGGAAAAACTGTTTTTT. Residues: CASSQDPRGGKEKLFF. The gene calls are TRBV4-3 and TRBJ1-4, with a tentative D call TRBD1 (6 bases). The ends were cut back, 0 bases at V and 8 bases at J, with 16 bases in the middle. The CDR3 is 16 residues long. CDR1 is LGHNA and CDR2 is YSLEER in the germline V gene.

This clone has only a few counts. The gene calls are TRBV28 and TRBJ1-1; possible D gene TRBD1, 5 bases. This CDR3 contains 15 residues. Trimming shortened V by 5 bases and J by 0 bases, and 13 bases separated the two germline ends. The V gene's germline CDR1 is MDHEN and CDR2 SYDVKM. The CDR3 DNA follows: TGTGCCAGCAGTGGGGACCGAGTCATGAACACTGAAGCTTTCTTT. Amino acids: CASSGDRVMNTEAFF.

This rearrangement joins TRBV6-5 to TRBJ1-1; D unclear. The germline gives CDR1 MNHEY, CDR2 SVGAGI. Between the trimmed V and J ends, which lost 6 bases and 2 bases, there was a span of 4 bases. This CDR3 comprises 11 residues. DNA for the CDR3: TGTGCCAGCAGGGGAAACACTGAAGCTTTCTTT. Its protein product is CASRGNTEAFF.

The CDR3 is CASSQGTTQETQYF. CDR3 nucleotide sequence: TGTGCCAGCTCACAAGGGACTACCCAAGAGACCCAGTACTTC. J is TRBJ2-5 and V is TRBV18; TRBD2 matches at 7 bases. The CDR3 sequence is 14 residues long. The V and J ends lost 4 bases and 1 base, in that order; junction bases with no gene match: 3. Germline V gene sequence: CDR1 KGHSH, CDR2 LQKENI.

This chain links TRBV28 with TRBJ2-7, with 9 bases identical to TRBD2. The CDR3 extends over 19 amino acids. Trimming took 6 bases from V and 4 from J; bases not matched to a gene: 22. From germline, CDR1 is MDHEN and CDR2 SYDVKM. The CDR3 nucleotides read TGTGCCAGCAGCACAATAAACTCCGGGACTAGCTCGACCAGGTACGAGCAGTACTTC. Translated, it gives CASSTINSGTSSTRYEQYF.

This chain uses TRBV7-2 with TRBJ2-3, with 7 bases that match TRBD1. V trimming: 2 bases; J trimming: 0 bases; junction bases outside the gene matches: 2. The length of the CDR3 is 15 residues. Germline CDR1 SGHTA, CDR2 FQGNSA. The CDR3 protein is CASSLYRGSTDTQYF. The CDR3 bases are TGTGCCAGCAGCTTATACAGGGGTAGCACAGATACGCAGTATTTT.

The rearrangement joins TRBV4-1 to TRBJ2-1; the D is unclear. V shed 1 base and J shed 1 base, with 8 bases lying between them. CDR1 is MGHRA and CDR2 is YSYEKL in the germline V gene. The CDR3 loop spans 15 amino acids. The CDR3 is CASSQASLSYNEQFF. The CDR3 coding sequence is TGCGCCAGCAGCCAAGCGTCCCTATCCTACAATGAGCAGTTCTTC.

The rearrangement joins TRBV28 to TRBJ1-4; a possible D gene is TRBD1 (5 bases). Germline V gene data show CDR1 as MDHEN and CDR2 as SYDVKM. This CDR3 has 14 amino acids. V lost 3 bases and J lost 6, with 11 bases in between. The CDR3 loop reads CASSLVGVDEKLFF. In DNA form, the CDR3 reads TGTGCCAGCAGTTTGGTAGGGGTTGATGAAAAACTGTTTTTT.